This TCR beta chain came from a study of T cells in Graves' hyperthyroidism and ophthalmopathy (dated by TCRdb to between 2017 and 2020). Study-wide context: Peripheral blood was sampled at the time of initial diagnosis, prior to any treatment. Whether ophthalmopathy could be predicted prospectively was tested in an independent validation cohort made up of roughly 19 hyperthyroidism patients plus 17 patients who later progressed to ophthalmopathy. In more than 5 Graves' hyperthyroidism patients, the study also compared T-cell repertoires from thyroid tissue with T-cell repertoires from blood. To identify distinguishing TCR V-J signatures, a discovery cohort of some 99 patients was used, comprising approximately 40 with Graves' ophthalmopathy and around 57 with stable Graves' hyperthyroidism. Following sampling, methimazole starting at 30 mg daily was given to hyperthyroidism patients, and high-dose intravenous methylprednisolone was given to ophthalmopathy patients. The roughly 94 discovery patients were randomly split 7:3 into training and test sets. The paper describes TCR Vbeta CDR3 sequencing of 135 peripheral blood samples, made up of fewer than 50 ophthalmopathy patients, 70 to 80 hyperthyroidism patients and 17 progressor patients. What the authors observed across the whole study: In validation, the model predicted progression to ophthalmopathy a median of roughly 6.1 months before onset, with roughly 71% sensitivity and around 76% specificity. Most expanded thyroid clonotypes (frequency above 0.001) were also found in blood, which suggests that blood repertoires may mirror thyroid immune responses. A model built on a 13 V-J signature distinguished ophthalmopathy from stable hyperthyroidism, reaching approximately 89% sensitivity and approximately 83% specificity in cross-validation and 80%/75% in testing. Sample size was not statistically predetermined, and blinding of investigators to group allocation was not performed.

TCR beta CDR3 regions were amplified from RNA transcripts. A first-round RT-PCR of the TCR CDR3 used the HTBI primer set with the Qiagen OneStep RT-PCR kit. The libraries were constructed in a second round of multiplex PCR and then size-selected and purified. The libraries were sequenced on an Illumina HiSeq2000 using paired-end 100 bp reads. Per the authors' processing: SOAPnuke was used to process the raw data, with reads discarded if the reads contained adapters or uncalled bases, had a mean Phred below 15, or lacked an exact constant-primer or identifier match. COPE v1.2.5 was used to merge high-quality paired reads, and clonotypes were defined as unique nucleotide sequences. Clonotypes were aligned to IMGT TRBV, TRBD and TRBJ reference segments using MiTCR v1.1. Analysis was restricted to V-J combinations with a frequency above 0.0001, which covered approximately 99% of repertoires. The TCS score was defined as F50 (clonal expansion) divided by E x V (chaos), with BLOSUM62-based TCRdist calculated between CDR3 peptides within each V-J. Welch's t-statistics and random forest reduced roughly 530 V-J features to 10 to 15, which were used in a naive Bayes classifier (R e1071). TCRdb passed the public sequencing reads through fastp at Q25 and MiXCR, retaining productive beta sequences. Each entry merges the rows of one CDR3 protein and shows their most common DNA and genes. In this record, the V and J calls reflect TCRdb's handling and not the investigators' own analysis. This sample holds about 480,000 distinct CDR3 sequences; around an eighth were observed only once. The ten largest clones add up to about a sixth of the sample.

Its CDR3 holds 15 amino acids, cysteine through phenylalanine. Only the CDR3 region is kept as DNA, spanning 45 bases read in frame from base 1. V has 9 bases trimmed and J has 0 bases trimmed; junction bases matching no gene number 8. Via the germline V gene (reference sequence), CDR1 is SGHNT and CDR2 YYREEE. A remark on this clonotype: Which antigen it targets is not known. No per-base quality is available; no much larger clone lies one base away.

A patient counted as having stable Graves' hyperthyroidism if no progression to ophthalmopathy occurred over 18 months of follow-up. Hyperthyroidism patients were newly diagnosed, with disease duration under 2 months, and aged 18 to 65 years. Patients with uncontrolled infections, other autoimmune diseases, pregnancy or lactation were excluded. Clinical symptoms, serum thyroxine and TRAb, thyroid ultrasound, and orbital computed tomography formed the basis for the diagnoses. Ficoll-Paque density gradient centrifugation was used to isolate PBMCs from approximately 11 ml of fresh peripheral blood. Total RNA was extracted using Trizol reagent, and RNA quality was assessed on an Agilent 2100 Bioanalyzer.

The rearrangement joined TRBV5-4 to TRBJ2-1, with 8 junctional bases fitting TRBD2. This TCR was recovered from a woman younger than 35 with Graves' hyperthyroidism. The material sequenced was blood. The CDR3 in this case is CATFSGTLSYNEQFF. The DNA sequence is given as TGTGCCACTTTTAGCGGGACGCTCTCCTACAATGAGCAGTTCTTC.